The text below deals with one TCR beta chain. Its antigen remains unknown. Via MiXCR, TCRdb re-called the 5' RACE reads, giving one row per CDR3 protein. The sample lists a few hundred thousand distinct CDR3 sequences; 6.5% were seen once. This entry comes from a study of identical twins. Whole-study findings and limits: Low generation-probability sequences were in excess among twin-shared out-of-frame alpha sequences. The abundant beta clonotypes from cord blood had fewer insertions, and memory repertoires had none of this.

CDR3 length: 13 residues. V lost 1 base and J lost 5, with 11 bases in between. Germline CDR1 and CDR2: DFQATT and SNEGSKA (reference sequence). These data were likewise used in another study, on T cells expressing NK-cell markers.

The genes are TRBV20-1 and TRBJ1-2, with D unresolved. The specimen was CD8+ T cells sorted from blood. The receptor comes from a woman between 18 and 30 years old in good health. The CDR3 DNA reads as TGCAGTGCTAGAGTTGATAGACCGTATGGCTACACCTTC. It encodes CSARVDRPYGYTF.